A selection of T cell receptor beta chains follows, all from one sample in a study of shared clonotypes between healthy human individuals. The repertoire was sequenced with immunoSEQ multiplex PCR; TCRdb's copy has only in-frame clones and lacks some. Among 1.5 million to 2.5 million clones listed, less than 95% were seen once. Sequences were obtained from naive CD8+ T cells sorted from blood. The receptors here all came from a man aged 18 to 30 in good health. Both conserved end residues are part of each CDR3. Fields, in order: V gene, D gene, clone size, J gene, CDR3 protein, CDR3 DNA. A D gene is named only where the DNA matches it firmly. Part of the rows lack a size; the others show once, few, many or a class for expanded clones.

V gene: TRBV6-6
D gene: NA
clone size: NA
J gene: TRBJ1-5
CDR3 protein: CASSSGLPQHF
CDR3 DNA: TGTGCCAGCAGTTCGGGGCTGCCCCAGCATTTT

V gene: TRBV27
D gene: NA
clone size: NA
J gene: TRBJ2-5
CDR3 protein: CASSPLHGSQETQYF
CDR3 DNA: TGTGCCAGCAGTCCCCTCCATGGGTCCCAAGAGACCCAGTACTTC

V gene: TRBV19
D gene: NA
clone size: NA
J gene: TRBJ2-5
CDR3 protein: CASRLGGQETQYF
CDR3 DNA: TGTGCCAGCCGCTTGGGTGGGCAAGAGACCCAGTACTTC

V gene: TRBV5-6
D gene: TRBD1
clone size: NA
J gene: TRBJ2-5
CDR3 protein: CASSFGTDTRPQYF
CDR3 DNA: TGTGCCAGCAGCTTCGGGACAGACACGCGGCCCCAGTACTTC

V gene: TRBV29-1
D gene: TRBD1
clone size: NA
J gene: TRBJ2-7
CDR3 protein: CSVGSGTGVEQYF
CDR3 DNA: TGCAGCGTCGGATCCGGGACAGGTGTAGAGCAGTACTTC

V gene: TRBV19
D gene: NA
clone size: NA
J gene: TRBJ1-2
CDR3 protein: CASTTTVGYGYTF
CDR3 DNA: TGTGCCAGCACAACCACAGTGGGGTATGGCTACACCTTC

V gene: TRBV6-5
D gene: TRBD2
clone size: NA
J gene: TRBJ2-7
CDR3 protein: CASSGGGPAYEQYF
CDR3 DNA: TGTGCCAGCAGCGGGGGGGGGCCTGCCTACGAGCAGTACTTC

V gene: TRBV7-8
D gene: TRBD1
clone size: NA
J gene: TRBJ2-7
CDR3 protein: CASSLEQGFSYEQYF
CDR3 DNA: TGTGCCAGCAGCTTAGAACAGGGGTTCTCCTACGAGCAGTACTTC

V gene: TRBV10-3
D gene: TRBD2
clone size: NA
J gene: TRBJ2-1
CDR3 protein: CAISESKSSGGADNEQFF
CDR3 DNA: TGTGCCATCAGTGAGTCGAAAAGTAGCGGGGGGGCTGACAATGAGCAGTTCTTC

V gene: TRBV4-1
D gene: TRBD2
clone size: few
J gene: TRBJ2-2
CDR3 protein: CASSQEAGSGELFF
CDR3 DNA: TGCGCCAGCAGCCAAGAAGCGGGATCCGGGGAGCTGTTTTTT

V gene: TRBV19
D gene: NA
clone size: NA
J gene: TRBJ1-1
CDR3 protein: CASSIGTVTEAFF
CDR3 DNA: TGTGCCAGTAGTATAGGGACAGTCACTGAAGCTTTCTTT

V gene: TRBV7-6
D gene: TRBD2
clone size: NA
J gene: TRBJ2-7
CDR3 protein: CASAAGRVYEQYF
CDR3 DNA: TGTGCCAGCGCCGCCGGGAGGGTGTACGAGCAGTACTTC

V gene: TRBV9
D gene: NA
clone size: few
J gene: TRBJ1-1
CDR3 protein: CASSVGPNTEAFF
CDR3 DNA: TGTGCCAGCAGCGTAGGTCCAAACACTGAAGCTTTCTTT

V gene: TRBV7-9
D gene: TRBD1
clone size: NA
J gene: TRBJ1-4
CDR3 protein: CASSSGGQGPNEKLFF
CDR3 DNA: TGTGCCAGCAGCTCGGGTGGACAGGGCCCTAATGAAAAACTGTTTTTT

V gene: TRBV29-1
D gene: TRBD1
clone size: NA
J gene: TRBJ2-7
CDR3 protein: CSVGDRAREQYF
CDR3 DNA: TGCAGCGTTGGGGACAGGGCGCGGGAGCAGTACTTC

V gene: TRBV5-1
D gene: TRBD1
clone size: NA
J gene: TRBJ1-3
CDR3 protein: CASSLTPTKPPGQTPPSSGNTIYF
CDR3 DNA: TGCGCCAGCAGCCTTACTCCTACCAAGCCACCGGGACAGACGCCTCCAAGCTCTGGAAACACCATATATTTT

V gene: TRBV5-4
D gene: TRBD2
clone size: once
J gene: TRBJ2-5
CDR3 protein: CASSFGVLLAAQETQYF
CDR3 DNA: TGTGCCAGCAGCTTTGGGGTCCTACTAGCGGCACAAGAGACCCAGTACTTC

V gene: TRBV27
D gene: NA
clone size: NA
J gene: TRBJ1-4
CDR3 protein: CASSWRGEKLFF
CDR3 DNA: TGTGCCAGCAGCTGGAGGGGTGAAAAACTGTTTTTT

V gene: TRBV5-6
D gene: NA
clone size: NA
J gene: TRBJ1-2
CDR3 protein: CASSLEFSNYGYTF
CDR3 DNA: TGTGCCAGCAGCTTGGAGTTCTCCAACTATGGCTACACCTTC

V gene: TRBV28
D gene: NA
clone size: NA
J gene: TRBJ1-5
CDR3 protein: CASSLTETDQPQHF
CDR3 DNA: TGTGCCAGCAGTCTTACAGAAACAGATCAGCCCCAGCATTTT

V gene: TRBV9
D gene: TRBD2
clone size: NA
J gene: TRBJ2-3
CDR3 protein: CASSSATLAGGTSTDTQYF
CDR3 DNA: TGTGCCAGCAGCTCAGCCACATTAGCGGGGGGCACTAGCACAGATACGCAGTATTTT

V gene: TRBV5-4
D gene: TRBD2
clone size: NA
J gene: TRBJ2-7
CDR3 protein: CASSLVGSGGHSTYEQYF
CDR3 DNA: TGTGCCAGCAGCTTGGTCGGTAGCGGGGGGCATTCTACCTACGAGCAGTACTTC

V gene: TRBV5-6
D gene: NA
clone size: NA
J gene: TRBJ2-7
CDR3 protein: CASSLFLERQYF
CDR3 DNA: TGTGCCAGCAGCTTGTTCCTGGAGCGGCAGTACTTC

V gene: TRBV4-1
D gene: NA
clone size: NA
J gene: TRBJ1-4
CDR3 protein: CASNGPNEKLFF
CDR3 DNA: TGCGCCAGCAACGGACCGAATGAAAAACTGTTTTTT

V gene: TRBV5-1
D gene: NA
clone size: NA
J gene: TRBJ1-6
CDR3 protein: CASSLDQGWDIYNSPLHF
CDR3 DNA: TGCGCCAGCAGCTTGGACCAGGGTTGGGATATATATAATTCACCCCTCCACTTT

V gene: TRBV5-6
D gene: NA
clone size: NA
J gene: TRBJ1-2
CDR3 protein: CASSLDANYGYTF
CDR3 DNA: TGTGCCAGCAGCTTAGACGCTAACTATGGCTACACCTTC

V gene: TRBV10-2
D gene: NA
clone size: NA
J gene: TRBJ2-5
CDR3 protein: CASSEGAKETQYF
CDR3 DNA: TGCGCCAGCAGTGAAGGAGCGAAGGAGACCCAGTACTTC

V gene: TRBV14
D gene: TRBD1
clone size: NA
J gene: TRBJ2-7
CDR3 protein: CASSPFMGQTIGEQYF
CDR3 DNA: TGTGCCAGCAGCCCTTTTATGGGACAGACAATCGGCGAGCAGTACTTC

V gene: TRBV4-1
D gene: NA
clone size: NA
J gene: TRBJ2-7
CDR3 protein: CASSPTQVSYEQYF
CDR3 DNA: TGCGCCAGCAGCCCCACTCAGGTATCCTACGAGCAGTACTTC

V gene: TRBV2
D gene: TRBD2
clone size: once
J gene: TRBJ2-1
CDR3 protein: CASSNPLAGGGNEQFF
CDR3 DNA: TGTGCCAGCAGTAACCCCTTAGCGGGGGGGGGCAATGAGCAGTTCTTC

V gene: TRBV7-2
D gene: NA
clone size: NA
J gene: TRBJ2-5
CDR3 protein: CASSLARGTEQETQYF
CDR3 DNA: TGTGCCAGCAGCTTAGCCCGTGGGACCGAGCAAGAGACCCAGTACTTC

V gene: TRBV4-1
D gene: NA
clone size: NA
J gene: TRBJ1-4
CDR3 protein: CASSQDTEEKLFF
CDR3 DNA: TGCGCCAGCAGCCAAGATACAGAAGAAAAACTGTTTTTT

V gene: TRBV21-1
D gene: NA
clone size: NA
J gene: TRBJ2-7
CDR3 protein: CASSKVTGGSYEQYF
CDR3 DNA: TGTGCCAGCAGCAAAGTAACAGGGGGATCCTACGAGCAGTACTTC

V gene: TRBV29-1
D gene: NA
clone size: NA
J gene: TRBJ2-1
CDR3 protein: CSVELGGSEQFF
CDR3 DNA: TGCAGCGTTGAATTGGGGGGATCTGAGCAGTTCTTC

V gene: TRBV11-2
D gene: TRBD2
clone size: NA
J gene: TRBJ2-7
CDR3 protein: CASTLAGSYEQYF
CDR3 DNA: TGTGCCAGCACGCTAGCGGGTTCCTACGAGCAGTACTTC

V gene: TRBV27
D gene: NA
clone size: NA
J gene: TRBJ2-1
CDR3 protein: CASSFALVGNEQFF
CDR3 DNA: TGTGCCAGCAGTTTCGCACTAGTTGGCAATGAGCAGTTCTTC

V gene: TRBV11-2
D gene: NA
clone size: NA
J gene: TRBJ2-5
CDR3 protein: CASSLVWGSTGETQYF
CDR3 DNA: TGTGCCAGCAGCTTAGTTTGGGGGAGTACCGGAGAGACCCAGTACTTC

V gene: TRBV5-1
D gene: NA
clone size: NA
J gene: TRBJ2-1
CDR3 protein: CASSLGGAYNEQFF
CDR3 DNA: TGCGCCAGCAGCTTGGGAGGCGCCTACAATGAGCAGTTCTTC

V gene: TRBV10-3
D gene: NA
clone size: NA
J gene: TRBJ2-6
CDR3 protein: CAISESMKSSSGANVLTF
CDR3 DNA: TGTGCCATCAGTGAGTCGATGAAGTCCTCTTCTGGGGCCAACGTCCTGACTTTC

V gene: TRBV11-1
D gene: TRBD1
clone size: NA
J gene: TRBJ1-1
CDR3 protein: CASSLSGTGGTEAFF
CDR3 DNA: TGTGCCAGCAGCTTAAGTGGGACAGGGGGCACTGAAGCTTTCTTT

V gene: TRBV6-6
D gene: NA
clone size: NA
J gene: TRBJ2-7
CDR3 protein: CASSSPVLGEEQYF
CDR3 DNA: TGTGCCAGCAGTTCGCCCGTCCTAGGCGAGGAGCAGTACTTC

V gene: TRBV19
D gene: NA
clone size: NA
J gene: TRBJ2-1
CDR3 protein: CASSIDGTDNEQFF
CDR3 DNA: TGTGCCAGTAGTATAGACGGGACCGACAATGAGCAGTTCTTC

V gene: TRBV5-3
D gene: TRBD2
clone size: NA
J gene: TRBJ2-1
CDR3 protein: CARSLGLAGDNEQFF
CDR3 DNA: TGTGCCAGAAGCTTGGGCCTAGCGGGAGACAATGAGCAGTTCTTC

V gene: TRBV28
D gene: NA
clone size: NA
J gene: TRBJ1-5
CDR3 protein: CASSEGGNQPQHF
CDR3 DNA: TGTGCCAGCAGTGAGGGGGGCAATCAGCCCCAGCATTTT

V gene: TRBV6-5
D gene: NA
clone size: NA
J gene: TRBJ1-5
CDR3 protein: CASGSGDQPQHF
CDR3 DNA: TGTGCCAGCGGCTCGGGGGATCAGCCCCAGCATTTT

V gene: TRBV5-1
D gene: TRBD2
clone size: NA
J gene: TRBJ2-1
CDR3 protein: CASSLGVSGSSYNEQFF
CDR3 DNA: TGCGCCAGCAGCTTGGGGGTTAGCGGGAGTTCCTACAATGAGCAGTTCTTC

V gene: TRBV5-4
D gene: NA
clone size: NA
J gene: TRBJ1-3
CDR3 protein: CASSYTGGISGNTIYF
CDR3 DNA: TGTGCCAGCAGCTATACTGGCGGCATCTCTGGAAACACCATATATTTT

V gene: TRBV29-1
D gene: TRBD2
clone size: NA
J gene: TRBJ2-1
CDR3 protein: CSVESSGRYNEQFF
CDR3 DNA: TGCAGCGTGGAGAGTAGCGGGAGGTACAATGAGCAGTTCTTC

V gene: TRBV6-1
D gene: NA
clone size: NA
J gene: TRBJ2-7
CDR3 protein: CASSEFRQAKYEQYF
CDR3 DNA: TGTGCCAGCAGTGAATTTCGACAGGCGAAGTACGAGCAGTACTTC

V gene: TRBV4-3
D gene: NA
clone size: NA
J gene: TRBJ2-7
CDR3 protein: CASSQGREQYF
CDR3 DNA: TGCGCCAGCAGCCAGGGAAGGGAGCAGTACTTC

V gene: TRBV19
D gene: NA
clone size: once
J gene: TRBJ1-5
CDR3 protein: CASSTLLVPEGNQPQHF
CDR3 DNA: TGTGCCAGTAGCACTCTTCTGGTCCCGGAGGGCAATCAGCCCCAGCATTTT

V gene: TRBV7-9
D gene: NA
clone size: NA
J gene: TRBJ1-6
CDR3 protein: CASSLVAGGGSPLHF
CDR3 DNA: TGTGCCAGCAGCTTAGTTGCGGGTGGAGGTTCACCCCTCCACTTT

V gene: TRBV7-9
D gene: NA
clone size: NA
J gene: TRBJ1-1
CDR3 protein: CASSHSGQLNTEAFF
CDR3 DNA: TGTGCCAGCAGCCACTCGGGGCAGTTGAACACTGAAGCTTTCTTT

V gene: TRBV29-1
D gene: TRBD1
clone size: NA
J gene: TRBJ2-7
CDR3 protein: CSVAWTGSLSYEQYF
CDR3 DNA: TGCAGCGTGGCCTGGACAGGATCTCTCTCCTACGAGCAGTACTTC

V gene: TRBV7-9
D gene: TRBD1
clone size: NA
J gene: TRBJ1-5
CDR3 protein: CASMLDRDQPQHF
CDR3 DNA: TGTGCCAGCATGCTGGACAGGGATCAGCCCCAGCATTTT

V gene: TRBV4-1
D gene: NA
clone size: NA
J gene: TRBJ1-1
CDR3 protein: CASSQDETEGAEAFF
CDR3 DNA: TGCGCCAGCAGCCAAGATGAGACGGAGGGGGCTGAAGCTTTCTTT